This T cell receptor (beta chain) derives from a study of Graves' ophthalmopathy and Graves' hyperthyroidism. Whole-study findings and limits: Stable hyperthyroidism and ophthalmopathy were told apart by a 13-signature model, which achieved roughly 90% sensitivity and over 65% specificity. Sensitivity of under 71% and specificity of approximately 73% were achieved by the model that predicted ophthalmopathy progression.

The V end was cut by 7 bases, the J end by 2 bases, with 21 bases between. The V gene's germline CDR1 is SQVTM and CDR2 ANQGSEA. The CDR3 spans 15 residues. This clonotype was picked up one time. Antigen specificity is unknown. CDR3 regions of TCR beta were amplified from RNA transcripts. HTBI-primed RT-PCR formed the first round, and a multiplex PCR formed the second. TCRdb called the multiplex PCR reads again in MiXCR, with one record for every CDR3 protein. The sample records 200,000 to 250,000 distinct CDR3 sequences, around 50% being singletons. Sequencing input: peripheral blood. The J gene is TRBJ2-7, the V gene TRBV29-1, with D possibly being TRBD2 (10 bases). The TCR sequence derives from an adult man with Graves' ophthalmopathy. CDR3 sequence (DNA): TGCAGCGATAGGACTAGCGGACAGGGGACCTACGAGCAGTACTTC. Translated: CSDRTSGQGTYEQYF.